This entry features one T cell receptor beta chain sequence. Its cognate antigen is unknown. Trimming removed 1 base from V and 3 bases from J; junction bases left unmatched: 12. Germline loops: CDR1 SGHAT, CDR2 FQNNGV. The CDR3 loop spans 17 amino acids. This sample was taken from a study of CD8 T cells in Susac syndrome. Study-wide findings and caveats: The study conceded that relatively few individuals underwent its TCR sequencing and HLA analysis.

Sequencing targeted TCR beta in blood CD8+ and CD4+ T cells. Negative isolation yielded the CD8+ and CD4+ T cells, while FACS enriched the TEMRA cells. The RNA, about 0.5 to 1 ug, was put through reverse transcription using random hexamers. Multiplex immunoSEQ PCR targeted 54 Vbeta and 13 Jbeta TCR beta segments. TCRdb re-called the immunoSEQ multiplex PCR reads with MiXCR, one entry per CDR3 protein. Among some 200,000 distinct CDR3 sequences, approximately 90% were seen once, and the ten largest hold roughly 0.13%. The chain has TRBV11-2 and TRBJ2-7; 7 bases are shared with TRBD1. The receptor was derived from a human donor with multiple sclerosis. Specimen: CD8+ T cells from PBMCs. As DNA, the CDR3 is TGTGCCAGCAGCTTAGTCGAAAGGGTCCAGGGGGTCTACGAGCAGTACTTC. As protein: CASSLVERVQGVYEQYF. The full variable domain, with the rest looked up from reference TRBV11-2 and TRBJ2-7, is EAGVAQSPRYKIIEKRQSVAFWCNPISGHATLYWYQQILGQGPKLLIQFQNNGVVDDSQLPKDRFSAERLKGVDSTLKIQPAKLEDSAVYLCASSLVERVQGVYEQYFGPGTRLTVT.